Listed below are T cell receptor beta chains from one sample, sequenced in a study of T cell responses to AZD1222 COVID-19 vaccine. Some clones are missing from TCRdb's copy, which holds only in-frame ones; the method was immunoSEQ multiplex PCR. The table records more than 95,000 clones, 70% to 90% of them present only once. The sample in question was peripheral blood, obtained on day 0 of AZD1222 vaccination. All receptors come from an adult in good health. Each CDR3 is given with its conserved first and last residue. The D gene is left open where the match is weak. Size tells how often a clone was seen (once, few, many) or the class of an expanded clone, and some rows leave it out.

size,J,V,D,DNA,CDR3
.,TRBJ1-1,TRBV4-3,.,TGCGCCAGCAGCCAAGATAGCGCGACTGAAGCTTTCTTT,CASSQDSATEAFF
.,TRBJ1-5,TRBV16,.,TGTGCCAGCAGCCTTAGACTGCTGTGGTCCAATCAGCCCCAGCATTTT,CASSLRLLWSNQPQHF
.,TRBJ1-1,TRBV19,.,TGTGCCAGTAGTAATGGTTTAGGCCCCTGGGACACTGAAGCTTTCTTT,CASSNGLGPWDTEAFF
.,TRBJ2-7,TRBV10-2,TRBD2,TGCGCCAGCAGTGATGATAGCGGGATATCCTACGAGCAGTACTTC,CASSDDSGISYEQYF
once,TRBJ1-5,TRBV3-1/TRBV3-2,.,TGTGCCAGCAGCCAAGGTTCTGGACAGTACAATCAGCCCCAGCATTTT,CASSQGSGQYNQPQHF
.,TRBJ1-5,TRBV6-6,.,TGTGCCAGCAGCGGCCCGATCCTCTTCGCAAATCAGCCCCAGCATTTT,CASSGPILFANQPQHF
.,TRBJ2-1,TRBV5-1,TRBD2,TGCGCCAGCAGCTTGGGCAGTATTGATAGCGGGAGATACAATGAGCAGTTCTTC,CASSLGSIDSGRYNEQFF
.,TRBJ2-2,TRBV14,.,TGTGCCAGCAGCCAATACACAGGGTTTCCCGGGGAGCTGTTTTTT,CASSQYTGFPGELFF
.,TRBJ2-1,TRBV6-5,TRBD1,TGTGCCAGCGATACGACAGGGGAAATGATCAATGAGCAGTTCTTC,CASDTTGEMINEQFF
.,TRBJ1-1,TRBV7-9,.,TGTGCCAGCAGCCCCAGTTATCGGCCTGAAGCTTTCTTT,CASSPSYRPEAFF
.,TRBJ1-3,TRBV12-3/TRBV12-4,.,TGTGCCAGCAGTTTAGCGTCTGGAAACACCATATATTTT,CASSLASGNTIYF
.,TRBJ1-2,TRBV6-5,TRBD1,TGTGCCAGCAGATCCACAGGGGCGGATGGCTACACCTTC,CASRSTGADGYTF
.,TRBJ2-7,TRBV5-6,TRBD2,TGTGCCAGCAGCAAGGCCGGGACTAGCGGGAGTTTGTACGAGCAGTACTTC,CASSKAGTSGSLYEQYF
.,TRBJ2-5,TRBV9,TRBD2,TGTGCCAGCGGCGGGAGGCAAGAAGAGACCCAGTACTTC,CASGGRQEETQYF
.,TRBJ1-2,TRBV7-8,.,TGTGCCAGCAGCTCACAGGGCGGGGGATATGGCTACACCTTC,CASSSQGGGYGYTF
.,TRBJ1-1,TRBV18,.,TGTGCCAGCTCAGCCACTGACATGGACACTGAAGCTTTCTTT,CASSATDMDTEAFF
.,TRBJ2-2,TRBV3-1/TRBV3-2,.,TGTGCCAGCAGCCATCACGGGGGCGGGGAGCTGTTTTTT,CASSHHGGGELFF
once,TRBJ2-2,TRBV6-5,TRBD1,TGTGCCAGCACCTGGACAGGGGGTGCCGGGGAGCTGTTTTTT,CASTWTGGAGELFF
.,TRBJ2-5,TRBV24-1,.,TGTGCCACCAGTGATTCGAGGATCCAGTACTTC,CATSDSRIQYF
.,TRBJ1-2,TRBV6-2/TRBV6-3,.,TGTGCCAGCAGCCCCTCCCGGACAGCCGCCTGGGTCTATGGCTACACCTTC,CASSPSRTAAWVYGYTF